This record looks at one T cell receptor (beta chain) sequence and its context. Its specificity is unknown. The ends lost 3 bases at V and 7 bases at J; junction bases unmatched: 11. The germline V gene encodes CDR1 GTSNPN and CDR2 SVGIG (reference sequence). This CDR3 comprises 17 residues. The protocol was immunoSEQ multiplex PCR, while the TCRdb copy is restricted to in-frame clones and leaves out a portion. Of about 6,600 clones in the sample, approximately 80% were seen once. This specimen comes from a study of T cell repertoires in ileal Crohn's disease. Study context: Less than 45% were active smokers at surgery; median disease duration was approximately 7.3 years. From the surgical specimen's inflamed ileum, biopsies were taken as M0.

The sample's time point: inflamed ileum from the surgical specimen. Study-wide results and limits: Every patient over 26.8% clonality showed endoscopic recurrence.

The sequence came from an adult with Crohn's disease. The J gene is TRBJ1-6, the V gene TRBV30; 11 positions agree with TRBD1. The material sequenced was ileal tissue. CDR3 protein: CAWRGITGTGGNSPLHF. The CDR3 nucleotides are TGTGCCTGGAGGGGGATAACCGGGACAGGGGGGAATTCACCCCTCCACTTT.